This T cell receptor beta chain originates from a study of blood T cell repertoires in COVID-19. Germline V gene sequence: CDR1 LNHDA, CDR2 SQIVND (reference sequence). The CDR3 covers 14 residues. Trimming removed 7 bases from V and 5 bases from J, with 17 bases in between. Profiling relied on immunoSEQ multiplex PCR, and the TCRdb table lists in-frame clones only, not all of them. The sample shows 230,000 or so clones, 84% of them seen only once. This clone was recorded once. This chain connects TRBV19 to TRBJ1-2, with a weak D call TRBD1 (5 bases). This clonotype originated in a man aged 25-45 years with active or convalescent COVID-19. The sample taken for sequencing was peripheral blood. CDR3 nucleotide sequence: TGTGCCAGTAATCGACAGACGACCTTGTATGGCTACACCTTC. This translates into CASNRQTTLYGYTF.